This T cell receptor beta chain is drawn from a study of cytomegalovirus exposure and HLA in healthy donors (dated by TCRdb to between 2016 and 2019). Regarding the study in general: An earlier analysis of roughly 500 of the donors reported roughly 300 Gb of sequence data and some 110 million unique TCR beta sequences obtained from around 190 million T cells. Roughly 300 gigabases of sequencing data and approximately 84 million unique TCR sequences were included in an early release covering 500 to 750 HLA-typed donors. Of the roughly 430 genotyped donors, roughly 80% fell in the genetic ancestry cluster associated with self-reported Caucasian donors. The study was designed to test whether signatures of past pathogen exposure could be identified by cataloging public T cell receptors. The study used immunosequencing to profile the T cell repertoires of 666 subjects and linked those repertoires to cytomegalovirus serostatus. In addition to the first cohort of 666 subjects, a separate validation cohort of some 120 different subjects was used. The study combined high-throughput TCR immunosequencing, statistical association of individual TCRs with disease status, and machine learning to predict cytomegalovirus infection status. In a later analysis, previously published TCR beta repertoires from several hundred donors were re-analyzed and high-resolution HLA genotyping was added so that TCR occurrence patterns could be studied. Rather than using new phenotypic data, the later analysis identified candidate immune exposures from TCR beta sequences and from how often those sequences occurred across donors. To decide whether each TCR beta V gene segment behaved as functional or pseudogenic, an earlier analysis of some 540 of the donors relied on high-throughput TCR beta sequencing. Donor age, sex, ethnicity and CMV serostatus were compiled alongside the repertoire data. In a later genetic analysis, genome-wide SNP genotypes for about 65% of the roughly 670 donors were used, and that subset was treated as a discovery cohort. Every discovery cohort repertoire had been produced on one sequencing platform. HLA typing covered class I and class II loci at four-digit resolution. The number of donors typed differed by locus, with roughly 629-640 for A, B, C, DRB1 and DQB1, roughly 520 for DQA1, 600 to 610 for DPA1, and some 440 for DPB1. Because of strong linkage in the cohort, roughly five DR-DQ haplotypes were treated as single units for association and clustering. On average, roughly 240,000 unique TCR beta nucleotide sequences were sequenced per donor among 398 genotyped donors of the cohort, with roughly 18% of those sequences being non-productive.

The research as a whole found: An earlier analysis of 450 to 750 of the donors showed that most TCR beta V segments appeared in productive rearrangements either about 90% or about 30% of the time, which broadly matched IMGT annotations. Because the 87-base-pair reads could not distinguish some IMGT-functional V segments, including TRBV6-2 and TRBV6-3, those segments were excluded. According to a later genetic analysis, donors in an Asian-associated ancestry cluster had fewer N-insertions in productive TCRs than the roughly 700-donor mean. In a later genetic analysis, a missense DCLRE1C variant was associated with V-gene and J-gene trimming of TCR beta chains, and the association was replicated in an independent cohort. The earlier analysis of some 540 of the donors excluded 15 to 20 rarely observed V segments, including chromosome 9 orphons, because counts were too low. A further reported finding was that TCR beta sequences accurately predicted the HLA-A and HLA-B alleles for most subjects in the first cohort. HLA typing was unavailable for some donors at each locus, so association tests used only the typed subset. Cytomegalovirus status was reported to be diagnosed by the classifier with high specificity and sensitivity in both the original and validation cohorts. The sequencing pipeline was judged likely to have produced a cluster of highly shared sequence variants as a technical artifact. According to the authors, the approach could potentially be generalized to other disease states and immunological phenotypes. A later analysis found that most CMV-associated TCR beta chains appeared HLA-restricted, with HLA associations seemingly driven largely by CMV exposure. Most TCR sequences were seen in very few donors, while some public TCRs were found in many individuals. For the cohort, immune exposure information was limited to CMV serostatus. According to a later analysis, TCR association rates differed among HLA loci, with DRB1 alleles showing the most associated TCRs and HLA-C alleles showing the fewest. Three of the identified cytomegalovirus-associated TCR beta chains were confirmed in vitro to be specific for cytomegalovirus antigens. In a later analysis, HLA-associated TCR beta chains were found to be more clonally expanded and to have lower generation probabilities than equally common non-associated chains. When HLA alleles, especially DR and DQ, strongly co-occurred, attributing TCR associations to individual alleles was difficult. The presence/absence analyses assumed that sequencing depth was roughly uniform across donors, and that assumption may not be true. A later analysis reported that several top co-occurrence clusters appeared linked to parvovirus B19, influenza, CMV and Epstein-Barr virus. The cohort was sequenced for TCR beta chains only, and without alpha or paired-chain data the features that could be detected were limited. In the study, 150 to 200 TCR beta chains were listed as associated with cytomegalovirus. Correlated functional status among segregating V segments might be attributable to linkage disequilibrium, but an unknown experimental factor could not be ruled out. At a false discovery rate of 0.05, a later analysis linked fewer than 20,000 TCR beta sequences to specific HLA alleles.

The CDR3 measures 14 amino acids from cysteine to phenylalanine. The read is trimmed to its CDR3 DNA, 42 bases read in frame from base 1. CDR1 and CDR2 are drawn from the germline V gene: MNHEY, SVGAGI. Germline trimming amounts to 10 bases on V and 1 base on J, with 6 as the count of junction bases outside the gene matches. The count of this clone is one. This clone's antigen is unknown. No much larger clone exists at a distance of one base, and base qualities are not known. Library prep was done by the immunoSEQ multiplex PCR assay. A mixture of 60 forward primers for TCR Vbeta segments and 13 reverse primers for TCR Jbeta segments was used in the multiplex PCR. The CDR3 region of rearranged TCR beta genes was amplified from genomic DNA with a multiplex PCR assay. Amplified TCR beta libraries were sequenced as 87-base-pair reads on the Illumina HiSeq System. Per the authors' processing: Across the 670 or so repertoires, a later analysis counted 78 million or so unique TCR beta chains, approximately 12 million of which were shared by at least two donors. To remove PCR and sequencing errors, raw reads were error-corrected and collapsed into unique sequences using a nearest-neighbor algorithm that merged closely related sequences. CDR3 sequences were aligned to IMGT reference sequences to assign V, D and J gene segments. For a sequence to be retained, a match of at least six nucleotides to both a V gene segment and a J gene segment was required. A rearrangement counted as productive if the CDR3 had no stop codons and remained in frame with V and J, and every other rearrangement counted as non-productive. CDR3 was defined according to IMGT convention as the region running from the second conserved V-encoded cysteine to the conserved J-encoded phenylalanine. In an earlier analysis of around 640 of the donors, sequences lacking an unambiguous match to a single V gene segment were excluded. An earlier analysis of fewer than 650 of the donors classified V segments as functional when productive rearrangements were above 56.7% and as segregating when the standard deviation between donors was above 5%. A statistical classification framework was built for diagnosing cytomegalovirus status from the catalog of TCR beta chain sequences. In a later analysis, V and J genes were assigned by comparing TCR nucleotide sequences against IMGT/GENE-DB human TR gene sequences. A later analysis assigned CDR3 sequences and most-parsimonious VDJ recombination scenarios with the TCRdist pipeline. In a later analysis, each TCR beta chain was defined by its CDR3 amino acid sequence together with its V-gene family, and reads without a unique V-gene family were excluded. To address suspected cross-contamination and a sequencing artifact, a later analysis removed under 600 highly shared, low-generation-probability nucleotide sequences. In a later analysis, a clonal expansion index was calculated for each public chain from normalized within-repertoire ranks of inferred template counts. A later analysis computed generation probabilities with a VDJ recombination model fitted to out-of-frame rearrangements, and checked the results against IGoR. In a later analysis, TCR-TCR, TCR-HLA and TCR-CMV co-occurrence was scored with hypergeometric tests, and a repertoire-size bias correction was applied to TCR pairs. A later analysis estimated false discovery rates by permuting HLA or CMV assignments 20 times. A later analysis grouped co-occurring TCRs with DBSCAN, adding TCRdist sequence similarity when clustering within HLA-allele-positive subsets. For co-occurrence clustering, repertoires with fewer than 30,000 or more than 120,000 public chains were excluded, along with roughly 5 repertoires with anomalous nucleotide sharing. The source is immuneACCESS, and TCRdb retained only in-frame sequences with V and J called. Part of the clones is not carried over; for the studies checked, unresolved V genes explain less than half of this, and the remainder is unexplained. The V and J calls and clone size are taken from that table; D and trimming were inferred from the DNA. A total of about 270,000 clones appear in this sample, about 66% of them only once. About 2.1% of the sample comes from the top ten.

The cohort consisted of 600 to 700 healthy bone marrow donors. Cohort members were all nominally healthy when sampled, although unrecorded immune exposures were likely present. The donor was CMV seronegative and was included in the group of hundreds of seronegative cohort members. A peripheral blood sample was provided by each donor, and peripheral blood mononuclear cells were used for TCR beta sequencing. The Qiagen DNeasy Blood Extraction Kit was used to extract genomic DNA from the blood cell samples. Sequencing was done on a sample of PBMCs. The TCR was taken from a female donor in good health and CMV-seronegative. The chain uses TRBV6-5 and TRBJ2-2; 7 central nucleotides agree with TRBD1. The nucleotide sequence reads TGTGCCACTAAGGGGGCACAGAACACCGGGGAGCTGTTTTTT. This codes for CATKGAQNTGELFF.